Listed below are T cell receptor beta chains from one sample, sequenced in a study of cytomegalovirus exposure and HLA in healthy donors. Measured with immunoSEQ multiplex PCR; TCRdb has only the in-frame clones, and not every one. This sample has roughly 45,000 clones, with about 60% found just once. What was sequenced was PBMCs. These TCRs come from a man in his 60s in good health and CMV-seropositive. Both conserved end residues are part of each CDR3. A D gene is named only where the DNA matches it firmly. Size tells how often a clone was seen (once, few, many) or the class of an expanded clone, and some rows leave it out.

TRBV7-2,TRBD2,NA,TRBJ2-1,TGTGCCAGCAGCTTAGAGGCTAGCGGGGGGGTGGTCTTC,CASSLEASGGVVF
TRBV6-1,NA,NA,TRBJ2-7,TGTGCCAGCCGCAGGACCTACGAGCAGTACTTC,CASRRTYEQYF
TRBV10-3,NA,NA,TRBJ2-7,TGTGCCATCAGTTCAGGGGGACTTAACTACGAGCAGTACTTC,CAISSGGLNYEQYF
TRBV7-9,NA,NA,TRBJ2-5,TGTGCCAGCAGCTTATTCTCTGAAGAGACCCAGTACTTC,CASSLFSEETQYF
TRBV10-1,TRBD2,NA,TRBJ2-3,TGCGCCAGCAGTGAGTCCACTAGCGGGAGTGGTACGCAGTATTTT,CASSESTSGSGTQYF
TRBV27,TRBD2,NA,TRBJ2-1,TGTGCCAGCAGTACCAGCCCTAGCGGTAGCTCCTACAATGAGCAGTTCTTC,CASSTSPSGSSYNEQFF
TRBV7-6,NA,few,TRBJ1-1,TGTGCCAGCAGCTCGACTCCGAACACTGAAGCTTTCTTT,CASSSTPNTEAFF
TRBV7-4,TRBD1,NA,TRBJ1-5,TGTGCCAGCAGCTGCAGGGGGACATTTGCGAATCAGCCCCAGCATTTT,CASSCRGTFANQPQHF
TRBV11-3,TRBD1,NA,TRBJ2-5,TGTGCCAGCAGCACCGGGACAGGGGAAGACCAGTACTTC,CASSTGTGEDQYF
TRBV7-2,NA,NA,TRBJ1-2,TGTGCCAGCAGCCTTCAGGGGATAGCTAAAGGCTACACCTTC,CASSLQGIAKGYTF
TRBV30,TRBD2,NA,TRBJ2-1,TGTGCCTGGGCTCTGTGGACTAGCGGGAGGGTTGGTGAGCAGTTCTTC,CAWALWTSGRVGEQFF
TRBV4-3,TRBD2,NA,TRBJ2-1,TGCGCCAGCAGCCAAGCCCTCGCGGGAGTTTACAATGAGCAGTTCTTC,CASSQALAGVYNEQFF
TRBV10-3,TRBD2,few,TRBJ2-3,TGTGCCATCAGTGAGTCCGGTTTAGCGGGAGGGAGCACAGATACGCAGTATTTT,CAISESGLAGGSTDTQYF